The 24 T cell receptor beta chains below were found in one sample sequenced in a study of cytomegalovirus exposure and HLA in healthy donors. The PCR employed 60 Vbeta primers together with 13 Jbeta primers. Using immunoSEQ multiplex PCR, the repertoire was profiled, and TCRdb retains in-frame clones only, with some absent. The data contain roughly 110,000 clones, about two thirds of them singletons. The sample was PBMCs. The receptors here all came from a boy aged 10-17 years in good health and CMV-seronegative.

The genes are TRBV7-8 and TRBJ2-7; 8 bases map to TRBD2. The CDR3 has 16 residues. V shed 0 bases, J shed 4 bases, and the junction held 8 bases outside the gene matches. The germline gives CDR1 SGHVS, CDR2 FQNEAQ. The CDR3, as DNA: TGTGCCAGCAGCTTAGCCAGGACGGGGGGGCATTACGAGCAGTACTTC. Encoded protein: CASSLARTGGHYEQYF.

DNA of the CDR3: TGTGCCAGCAGTGCGGAGGTTCAAGAGACCCAGTACTTC. Translation gives CASSAEVQETQYF. The chain combines TRBV2 with TRBJ2-5, with a tentative D call TRBD2 (5 bases). The CDR3 extends over 13 amino acids. Germline values: CDR1 SNHLY, CDR2 FYNNEI. The V end lost 4 bases, the J end lost 2 bases, and 8 bases lay between the germline ends.

The CDR3 region has the DNA TGTGCCAGCAGTCCGGGACTAGACACAGATACGCAGTATTTT. It specifies CASSPGLDTDTQYF. The chain joins TRBV6-1 to TRBJ2-3; 8 bases are shared with TRBD2. In germline, CDR1 is MNHNS, CDR2 SASEGT. J gave up 2 bases and V 5 bases, and 3 bases lay outside the gene matches. CDR3 length equals 14 residues.

This clone showed up just a few times. The gene calls are TRBV2 and TRBJ2-6; TRBD1 might be the D (5 bases). The CDR3 is 16 amino acids. The germline CDR1 and CDR2 sequences are SNHLY and FYNNEI. V lost 7 bases to trimming and J lost 0 bases, with 13 bases between them. The CDR3, as DNA: TGTGCCAGCAACAGGAGAAGGAGCTCTGGGGCCAACGTCCTGACTTTC. It is translated as CASNRRRSSGANVLTF.

This rearrangement joins TRBV5-6 to TRBJ1-1; weak D call: TRBD1 (6 bases). V was trimmed by 0 bases and J by 4 bases, leaving 13 bases between them. The CDR3 covers 15 residues. The germline gives CDR1 SGHDT, CDR2 YYEEEE. The CDR3 nucleotides read TGTGCCAGCAGCTTGGCCGGGGGAGGGGGCACTGAAGCTTTCTTT. This codes for CASSLAGGGGTEAFF.

The V call is TRBV28, the J call TRBJ1-2, with D perhaps matching TRBD1 (5 bases). This CDR3 has 14 amino acids. V was shortened by 11 bases and J by 4 bases, with 20 bases between the two germline ends. CDR1 and CDR2 (germline): MDHEN, SYDVKM. The CDR3 region has the DNA TGTGCCGCCAACGCGGAGGGAAGGGGCTATGGCTACACCTTC. This sequence encodes CAANAEGRGYGYTF.

The chain carries TRBV4-1 and TRBJ2-5; no reliable D call. Trimming took off 1 base at V and 0 bases at J, with 6 bases between the two ends. The CDR3 sequence is 14 residues long. CDR1 is MGHRA, CDR2 YSYEKL, per germline. Written as DNA, the CDR3 is TGCGCCAGCAGCCAAGGGCGGTACCAAGAGACCCAGTACTTC. This encodes CASSQGRYQETQYF.

The rearrangement joins TRBV9 to TRBJ2-3, with 14 bases identical to TRBD2. The CDR3 consists of 17 residues. The V and J ends lost 3 bases and 5 bases, in that order; junction bases with no gene match: 8. Looked up from germline, CDR1 is SGDLS and CDR2 is YYNGEE. The CDR3 sequence is CASSGRLAGGPGDTQYF. In DNA, the CDR3 is TGTGCCAGCAGCGGTAGACTAGCGGGAGGGCCGGGAGATACGCAGTATTTT. Full variable domain (outside the CDR3, taken from reference TRBV9 and TRBJ2-3): DSGVTQTPKHLITATGQRVTLRCSPRSGDLSVYWYQQSLDQGLQFLIQYYNGEERAKGNILERFSAQQFPDLHSELNLSSLELGDSALYFCASSGRLAGGPGDTQYFGPGTRLTVL.

The chain couples TRBV7-9 to TRBJ1-6; D is perhaps TRBD1 (5 bases). V dropped 5 bases and J dropped 8 bases, with 16 bases sitting between them. Looked up from germline, CDR1 is SEHNR and CDR2 is FQNEAQ (reference sequence). The CDR3 has 15 amino acids. CDR3 protein: CASSLRAGVDSPLHF. CDR3 DNA: TGTGCCAGCAGCCTCCGGGCGGGGGTGGATTCACCCCTCCACTTT.

This clone was detected a few times. The J gene is TRBJ1-1, the V gene TRBV2; maybe TRBD1 (5 bases). CDR1 and CDR2 (germline): SNHLY, FYNNEI. This CDR3 has 14 amino acids. V shed 4 bases and J shed 2 bases, with 11 bases lying between them. The CDR3, as DNA: TGTGCCAGCAGTGTGCAGGGCTATAACACTGAAGCTTTCTTT. This encodes CASSVQGYNTEAFF. Full variable domain (rest looked up from reference TRBV2 and TRBJ1-1): EPEVTQTPSHQVTQMGQEVILRCVPISNHLYFYWYRQILGQKVEFLVSFYNNEISEKSEIFDDQFSVERPDGSNFTLKIRSTKLEDSAMYFCASSVQGYNTEAFFGQGTRLTVV.

This clone occurred once. V gene TRBV30 combines with J gene TRBJ2-7, with TRBD1 identical over 8 bases. The J segment lost 5 bases and the V segment lost 3 bases, leaving 6 bases of the junction unmatched. Germline assignment: CDR1 GTSNPN and CDR2 SVGIG (reference sequence). The CDR3 runs 13 residues. The CDR3 protein is CAWRLQGVHEQYF. The CDR3, as DNA: TGTGCCTGGAGATTACAGGGGGTCCACGAGCAGTACTTC.

The chain joins TRBV30 to TRBJ1-1; 7 bases are shared with TRBD1. J was trimmed by 1 base and V by 3 bases; bases with no gene match: 5. The germline gives CDR1 GTSNPN, CDR2 SVGIG (reference sequence). The CDR3 extends over 14 amino acids. Here the CDR3 reads CAWRTGLGNTEAFF. The CDR3 bases are TGTGCCTGGAGGACAGGGCTAGGGAACACTGAAGCTTTCTTT.

This chain connects TRBV5-1 to TRBJ2-3; 11 bases align to TRBD1. Germline CDR1 reads SGHRS; CDR2 reads YFSETQ. The CDR3 has 15 amino acids. The V and J ends lost 4 bases and 3 bases, in that order; junction bases with no gene match: 4. This chain's CDR3 is CASSRTGGETDTQYF. The CDR3 DNA is TGCGCCAGCAGCCGGACAGGGGGCGAGACAGATACGCAGTATTTT. The whole variable domain, filled in from reference TRBV5-1 and TRBJ2-3, reads KAGVTQTPRYLIKTRGQQVTLSCSPISGHRSVSWYQQTPGQGLQFLFEYFSETQRNKGNFPGRFSGRQFSNSRSEMNVSTLELGDSALYLCASSRTGGETDTQYFGPGTRLTVL.

This chain links TRBV4-1 with TRBJ2-1, with TRBD2 identical over 12 bases. Germline V CDR1 and CDR2: MGHRA, YSYEKL. V trimming: 2 bases; J trimming: 4 bases; junction bases outside the gene matches: 3. This CDR3 has 16 amino acids. This chain's CDR3 is CASSQPTSGRYNEQFF. For the CDR3, the DNA is TGCGCCAGCAGCCAACCGACTAGCGGGAGATACAATGAGCAGTTCTTC.

The chain combines TRBV5-1 with TRBJ1-2, with D perhaps matching TRBD1 (6 bases). In germline, CDR1 is SGHRS, CDR2 YFSETQ. The CDR3 has 18 amino acids. V dropped 0 bases and J dropped 0 bases, with 18 bases sitting between them. Here the CDR3 DNA reads TGCGCCAGCAGCTTGGGGGGGCTAGTGGCAGGAGCTAACTATGGCTACACCTTC. Its translation: CASSLGGLVAGANYGYTF.

The chain has TRBV5-1 and TRBJ2-1; possible D gene TRBD2, 7 bases. CDR3 length equals 14 residues. Per germline, CDR1 SGHRS and CDR2 YFSETQ. V lost 4 bases and J lost 7, with 15 bases in between. CDR3 loop: CASSLGGESNEQFF. The CDR3 nucleotides are TGCGCCAGCAGCCTAGGGGGGGAATCGAATGAGCAGTTCTTC.

The chain carries TRBV19 and TRBJ1-4; 7 nucleotides line up with TRBD1. V lost 4 bases to trimming and J lost 0 bases; unmatched junction nucleotides: 2. Germline V gene sequence: CDR1 LNHDA, CDR2 SQIVND (reference sequence). The CDR3 has 15 residues. The CDR3 region is CASSTGTATNEKLFF. The DNA for the CDR3 is TGTGCCAGTAGTACTGGGACAGCAACTAATGAAAAACTGTTTTTT.

This clone was picked up a small number of times. V is TRBV5-1 and J is TRBJ2-1; 10 bases are a match to TRBD2. Per germline, CDR1 SGHRS and CDR2 YFSETQ. The CDR3 runs 16 residues. J gave up 9 bases and V 0 bases, and 9 bases lay outside the gene matches. CDR3 residues: CASSLEGASGSGEQFF. The CDR3 DNA sequence: TGCGCCAGCAGCTTGGAGGGGGCTAGCGGGAGCGGTGAGCAGTTCTTC.

The J gene is TRBJ2-5, the V gene TRBV6-5; 7 bases line up with TRBD1. The assigned J gene may be wrong: the sequence end matches TRBJ2-7 better. Germline V CDR1 and CDR2: MNHEY, SVGAGI. This CDR3 spans 12 amino acids. CDR3 in DNA: TGTGCCAGCAGCCCCACAGGGGTCGAGCAGTACTTC. Protein product: CASSPTGVEQYF.

This clone was seen a handful of times. The genes are TRBV7-2 and TRBJ1-5; 8 bases align to TRBD1. The V gene end was trimmed by 3 bases and the J gene end by 4 bases; junction bases not matched to a gene: 8. This CDR3 is 16 amino acids long. Germline V gene lookup returns CDR1 SGHTA and CDR2 FQGNSA. The CDR3 sequence is CASSFQGALFNQPQHF. CDR3 bases: TGTGCCAGCAGCTTTCAGGGGGCGCTTTTTAATCAGCCCCAGCATTTT.

The sample holds a few counts of this clone. This rearrangement joins TRBV30 to TRBJ1-6; 9 bases agree with TRBD1. The CDR3 has 16 residues. Looked up from germline, CDR1 is GTSNPN and CDR2 is SVGIG (reference sequence). The ends lost 8 bases at V and 7 bases at J; junction bases unmatched: 15. CDR3 in amino acids: CAASRPGTGRNSPLHF. The CDR3, as DNA: TGTGCCGCTTCTCGTCCCGGGACAGGGCGGAATTCACCCCTCCACTTT.

This chain links TRBV28 with TRBJ2-7; TRBD1 matches at 10 bases. The CDR3 spans 16 residues. Germline-derived CDR1 and CDR2 are MDHEN and SYDVKM. V lost 3 bases, J lost 5 bases, and 10 bases stayed unmatched. The DNA of the CDR3 is TGTGCCAGCAGTTTTTCTCTAGACGGGACAGGGGACGAGCAGTACTTC. It codes for CASSFSLDGTGDEQYF. The full variable domain, in which reference TRBV28 and TRBJ2-7 provide the parts outside the CDR3, is DVKVTQSSRYLVKRTGEKVFLECVQDMDHENMFWYRQDPGLGLRLIYFSYDVKMKEKGDIPEGYSVSREKKERFSLILESASTNQTSMYLCASSFSLDGTGDEQYFGPGTRLTVT.

This chain connects TRBV11-1 to TRBJ1-1, with D uncertain. The CDR3 consists of 14 residues. V was trimmed by 3 bases and J by 3 bases, leaving 11 bases between them. Germline CDR1 is SGHAT and CDR2 is FQDESV (reference sequence). The CDR3, as DNA: TGTGCCAGCAGCTTGGCGGAGGGTGACACTGAAGCTTTCTTT. This encodes CASSLAEGDTEAFF.

The chain joins TRBV4-1 to TRBJ2-3; 7 bases fit TRBD2. Trimming took 1 base from V and 0 from J; bases not matched to a gene: 4. Germline V gives CDR1 MGHRA, CDR2 YSYEKL. This CDR3 has 16 amino acids. CDR3 in DNA: TGCGCCAGCAGCCAAGTCCGGGGGGAGAGCACAGATACGCAGTATTTT. Translated: CASSQVRGESTDTQYF.